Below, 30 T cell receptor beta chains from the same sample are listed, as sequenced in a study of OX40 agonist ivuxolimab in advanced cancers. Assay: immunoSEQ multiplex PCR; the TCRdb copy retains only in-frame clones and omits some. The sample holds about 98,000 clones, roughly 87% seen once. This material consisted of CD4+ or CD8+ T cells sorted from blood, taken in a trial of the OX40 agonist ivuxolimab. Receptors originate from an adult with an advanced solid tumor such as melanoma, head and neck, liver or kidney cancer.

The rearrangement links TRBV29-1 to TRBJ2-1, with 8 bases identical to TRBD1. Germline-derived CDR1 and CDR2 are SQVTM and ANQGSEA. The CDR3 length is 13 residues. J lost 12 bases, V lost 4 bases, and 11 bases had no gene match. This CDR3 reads CSVADREEGGQFF. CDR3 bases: TGCAGCGTTGCGGACAGGGAGGAAGGGGGGCAGTTCTTC.

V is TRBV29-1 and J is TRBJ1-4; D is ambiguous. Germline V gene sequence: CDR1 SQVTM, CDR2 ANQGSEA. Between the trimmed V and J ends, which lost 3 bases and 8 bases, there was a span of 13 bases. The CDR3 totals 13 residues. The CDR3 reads CSVEASRGEKLFF. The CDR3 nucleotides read TGCAGCGTTGAGGCTTCTCGTGGGGAAAAACTGTTTTTT.

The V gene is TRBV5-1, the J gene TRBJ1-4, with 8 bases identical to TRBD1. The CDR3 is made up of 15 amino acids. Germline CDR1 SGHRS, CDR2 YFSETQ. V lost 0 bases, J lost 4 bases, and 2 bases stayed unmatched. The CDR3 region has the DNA TGCGCCAGCAGCTTGGAGGACAGGGTTAATGAAAAACTGTTTTTT. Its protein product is CASSLEDRVNEKLFF. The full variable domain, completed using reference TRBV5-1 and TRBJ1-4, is KAGVTQTPRYLIKTRGQQVTLSCSPISGHRSVSWYQQTPGQGLQFLFEYFSETQRNKGNFPGRFSGRQFSNSRSEMNVSTLELGDSALYLCASSLEDRVNEKLFFGSGTQLSVL.

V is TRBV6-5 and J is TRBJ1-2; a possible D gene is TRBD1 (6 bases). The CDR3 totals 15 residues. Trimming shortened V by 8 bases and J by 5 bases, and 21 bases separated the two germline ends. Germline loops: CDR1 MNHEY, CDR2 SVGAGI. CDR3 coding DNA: TGTGCCAGCGCTCGGGGGGGGGCTCTAGTATATGGCTACACCTTC. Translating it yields CASARGGALVYGYTF.

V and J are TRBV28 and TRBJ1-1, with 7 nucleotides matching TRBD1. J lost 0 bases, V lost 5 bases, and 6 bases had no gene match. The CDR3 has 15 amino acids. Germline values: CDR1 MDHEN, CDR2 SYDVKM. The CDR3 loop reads CASSAPGGMNTEAFF. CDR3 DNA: TGTGCCAGCAGTGCCCCAGGGGGGATGAACACTGAAGCTTTCTTT.

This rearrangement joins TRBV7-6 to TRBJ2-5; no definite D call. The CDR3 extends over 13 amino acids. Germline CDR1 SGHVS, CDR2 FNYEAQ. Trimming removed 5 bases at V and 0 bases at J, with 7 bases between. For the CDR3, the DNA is TGTGCCAGCAGCCCAGAGTACCAAGAGACCCAGTACTTC. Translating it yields CASSPEYQETQYF.

The CDR3 sequence is CASSFSSAYNEQFF. CDR3 nucleotide sequence: TGTGCCAGCAGCTTTTCTAGCGCCTACAATGAGCAGTTCTTC. This rearrangement joins TRBV7-9 to TRBJ2-1, with D possibly being TRBD2 (6 bases). Germline V gene data show CDR1 as SEHNR and CDR2 as FQNEAQ (reference sequence). V was cut by 3 bases and J by 2 bases, with 8 bases left in between. This CDR3 has 14 residues.

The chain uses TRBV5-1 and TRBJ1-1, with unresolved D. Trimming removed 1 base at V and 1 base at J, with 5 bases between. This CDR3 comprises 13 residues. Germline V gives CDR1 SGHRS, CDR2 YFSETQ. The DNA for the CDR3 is TGCGCCAGCAGCTTGTTGGGGAACACTGAAGCTTTCTTT. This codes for CASSLLGNTEAFF.

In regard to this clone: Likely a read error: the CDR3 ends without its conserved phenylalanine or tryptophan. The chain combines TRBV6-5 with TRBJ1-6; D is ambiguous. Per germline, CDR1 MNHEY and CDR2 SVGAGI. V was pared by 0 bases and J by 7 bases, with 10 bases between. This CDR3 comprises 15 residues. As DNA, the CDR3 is TGTGCCAGCAGTTACTCCGGCGTAAGGAATTCACCCCTCCACCTT. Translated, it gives CASSYSGVRNSPLHL.

The CDR3 sequence is CASTVGYTYNEQFF. The CDR3 nucleotides are TGCGCCAGCACCGTGGGGTACACCTACAATGAGCAGTTCTTC. V gene TRBV5-1 combines with J gene TRBJ2-1; D not resolved. The CDR3 has 14 amino acids. Germline V gene lookup returns CDR1 SGHRS and CDR2 YFSETQ. Trimming took 6 bases from V and 2 from J, leaving 12 bases between them. Drawing the rest from reference TRBV5-1 and TRBJ2-1, the complete variable domain is KAGVTQTPRYLIKTRGQQVTLSCSPISGHRSVSWYQQTPGQGLQFLFEYFSETQRNKGNFPGRFSGRQFSNSRSEMNVSTLELGDSALYLCASTVGYTYNEQFFGPGTRLTVL.

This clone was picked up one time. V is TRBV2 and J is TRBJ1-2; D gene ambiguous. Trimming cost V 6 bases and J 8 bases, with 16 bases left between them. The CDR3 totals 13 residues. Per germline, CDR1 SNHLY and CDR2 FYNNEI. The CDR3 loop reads CASRIGPGYGYTF. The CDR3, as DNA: TGTGCCAGCAGGATTGGGCCGGGTTACGGCTACACCTTC.

CDR3 region: CASSLDLRAPGTEAFF. As DNA, the CDR3 is TGCGCCAGCAGCTTGGATCTCCGGGCGCCGGGGACTGAAGCTTTCTTT. V and J are TRBV5-1 and TRBJ1-1; D call uncertain. The germline V gene encodes CDR1 SGHRS and CDR2 YFSETQ. The length of the CDR3 is 16 residues. Trimming cost V 0 bases and J 5 bases, with 17 bases left between them.

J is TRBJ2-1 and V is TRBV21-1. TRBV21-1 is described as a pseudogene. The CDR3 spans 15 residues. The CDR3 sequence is CASSTQTSKPNEQFF. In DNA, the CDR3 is TGTGCCAGCAGCACCCAGACCTCTAAACCCAATGAGCAGTTCTTC.

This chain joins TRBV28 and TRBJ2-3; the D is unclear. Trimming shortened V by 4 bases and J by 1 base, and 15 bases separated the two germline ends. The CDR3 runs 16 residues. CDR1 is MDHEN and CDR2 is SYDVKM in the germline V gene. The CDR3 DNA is TGTGCCAGCAGTTCCCCGAGCGCGTCGGGCACAGATACGCAGTATTTT. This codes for CASSSPSASGTDTQYF.

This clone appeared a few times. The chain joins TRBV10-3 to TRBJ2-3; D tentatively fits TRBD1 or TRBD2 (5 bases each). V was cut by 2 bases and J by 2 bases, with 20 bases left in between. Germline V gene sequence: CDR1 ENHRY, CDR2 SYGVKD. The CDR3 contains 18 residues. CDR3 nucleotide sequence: TGTGCCATCAGTGAGCCCGAGGGCCGTGGGGGTTTCACAGATACGCAGTATTTT. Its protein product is CAISEPEGRGGFTDTQYF.

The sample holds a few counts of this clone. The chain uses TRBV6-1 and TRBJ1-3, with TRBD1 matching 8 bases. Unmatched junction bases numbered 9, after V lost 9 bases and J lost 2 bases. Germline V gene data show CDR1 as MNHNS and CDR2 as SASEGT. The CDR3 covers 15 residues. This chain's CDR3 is CASGTGGLAGNTIYF. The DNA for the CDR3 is TGTGCCAGTGGTACAGGGGGATTAGCTGGAAACACCATATATTTT.

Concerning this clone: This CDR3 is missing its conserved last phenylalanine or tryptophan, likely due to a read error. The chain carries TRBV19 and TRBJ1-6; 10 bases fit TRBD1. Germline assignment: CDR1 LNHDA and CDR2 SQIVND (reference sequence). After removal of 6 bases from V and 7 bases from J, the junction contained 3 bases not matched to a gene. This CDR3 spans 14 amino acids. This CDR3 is CASSTTGGNSPLHL. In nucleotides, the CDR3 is TGTGCCAGTAGCACGACAGGGGGCAATTCACCCCTCCACCTT.

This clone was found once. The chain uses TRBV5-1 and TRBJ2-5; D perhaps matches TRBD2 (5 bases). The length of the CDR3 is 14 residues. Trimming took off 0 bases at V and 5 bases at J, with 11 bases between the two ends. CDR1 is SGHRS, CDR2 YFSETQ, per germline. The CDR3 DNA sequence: TGCGCCAGCAGCTTGGGGCGGGCCCCGGAGACCCAGTACTTC. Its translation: CASSLGRAPETQYF.

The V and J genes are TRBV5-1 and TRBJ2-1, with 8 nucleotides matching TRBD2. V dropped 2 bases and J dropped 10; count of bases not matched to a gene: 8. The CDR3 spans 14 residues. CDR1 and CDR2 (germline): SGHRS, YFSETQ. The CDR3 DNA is TGCGCCAGCAGCTTAACTCCCGGGACTAGAGAGCAGTTCTTC. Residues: CASSLTPGTREQFF. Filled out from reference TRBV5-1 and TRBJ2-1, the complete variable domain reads KAGVTQTPRYLIKTRGQQVTLSCSPISGHRSVSWYQQTPGQGLQFLFEYFSETQRNKGNFPGRFSGRQFSNSRSEMNVSTLELGDSALYLCASSLTPGTREQFFGPGTRLTVL.

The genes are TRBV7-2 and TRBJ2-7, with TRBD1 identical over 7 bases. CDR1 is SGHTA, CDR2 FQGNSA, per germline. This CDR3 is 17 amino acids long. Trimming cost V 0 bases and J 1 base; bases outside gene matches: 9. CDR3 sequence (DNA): TGTGCCAGCAGCTTAGCCGGGACAGCCCTAACTTCCTACGAGCAGTACTTC. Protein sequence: CASSLAGTALTSYEQYF.

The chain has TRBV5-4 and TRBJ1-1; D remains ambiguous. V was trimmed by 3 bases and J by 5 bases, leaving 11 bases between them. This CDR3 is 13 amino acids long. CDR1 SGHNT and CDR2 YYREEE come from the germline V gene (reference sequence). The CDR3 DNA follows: TGTGCCAGCAGCTACCGGTTCCGGACTGAAGCTTTCTTT. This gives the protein CASSYRFRTEAFF.

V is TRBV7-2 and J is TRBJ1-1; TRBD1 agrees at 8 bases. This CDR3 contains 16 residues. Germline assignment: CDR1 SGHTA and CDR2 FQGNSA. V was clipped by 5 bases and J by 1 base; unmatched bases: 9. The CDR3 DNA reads TGTGCCAGCAGCAATCCCCCAGGGGGCCCGAACACTGAAGCTTTCTTT. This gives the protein CASSNPPGGPNTEAFF.

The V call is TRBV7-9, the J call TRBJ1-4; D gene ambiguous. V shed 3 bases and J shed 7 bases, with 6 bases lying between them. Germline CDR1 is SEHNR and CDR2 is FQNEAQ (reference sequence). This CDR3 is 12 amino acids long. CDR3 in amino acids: CASSFGREKLFF. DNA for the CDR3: TGTGCCAGCAGCTTCGGGCGTGAAAAACTGTTTTTT.

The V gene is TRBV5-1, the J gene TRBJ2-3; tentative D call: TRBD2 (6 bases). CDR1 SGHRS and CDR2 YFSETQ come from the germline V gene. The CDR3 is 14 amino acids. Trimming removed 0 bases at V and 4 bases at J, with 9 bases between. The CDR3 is CASSLAGESDTQYF. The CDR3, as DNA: TGCGCCAGCAGCTTGGCGGGGGAATCAGATACGCAGTATTTT.

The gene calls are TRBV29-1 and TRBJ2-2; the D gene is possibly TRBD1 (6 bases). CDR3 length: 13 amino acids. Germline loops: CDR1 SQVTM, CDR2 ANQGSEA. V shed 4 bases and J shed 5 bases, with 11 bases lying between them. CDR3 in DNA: TGCAGCGTTGCTTGGACAGAGACCGGGGAGCTGTTTTTT. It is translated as CSVAWTETGELFF.

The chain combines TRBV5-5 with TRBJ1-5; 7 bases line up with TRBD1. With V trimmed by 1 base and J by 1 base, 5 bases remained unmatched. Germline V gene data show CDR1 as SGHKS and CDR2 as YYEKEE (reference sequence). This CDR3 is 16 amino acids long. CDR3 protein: CASSLQEGQSNQPQHF. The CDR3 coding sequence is TGTGCCAGCAGCTTGCAGGAGGGACAGAGCAATCAGCCCCAGCATTTT. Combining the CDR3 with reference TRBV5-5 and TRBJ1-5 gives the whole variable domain DAGVTQSPTHLIKTRGQQVTLRCSPISGHKSVSWYQQVLGQGPQFIFQYYEKEERGRGNFPDRFSARQFPNYSSELNVNALLLGDSALYLCASSLQEGQSNQPQHFGDGTRLSIL.

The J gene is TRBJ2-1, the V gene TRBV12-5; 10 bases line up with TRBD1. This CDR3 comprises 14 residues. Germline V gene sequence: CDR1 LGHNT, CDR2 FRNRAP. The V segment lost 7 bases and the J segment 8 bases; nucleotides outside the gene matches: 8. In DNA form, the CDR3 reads TGTGCTAGTGCCTGGGGGACAGGGGATTATGAGCAGTTCTTC. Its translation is CASAWGTGDYEQFF.

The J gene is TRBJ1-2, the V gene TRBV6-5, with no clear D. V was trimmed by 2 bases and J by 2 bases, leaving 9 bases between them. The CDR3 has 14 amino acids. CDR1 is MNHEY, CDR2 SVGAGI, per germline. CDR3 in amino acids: CASSYGLGNYGYTF. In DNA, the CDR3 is TGTGCCAGCAGTTACGGGTTGGGGAACTATGGCTACACCTTC.

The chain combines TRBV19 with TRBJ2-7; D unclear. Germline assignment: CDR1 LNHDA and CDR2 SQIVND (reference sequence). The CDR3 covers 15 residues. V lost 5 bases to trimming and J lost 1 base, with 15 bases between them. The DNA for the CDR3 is TGTGCCAGTAGTTCCGAGGTACAAACATCCTACGAGCAGTACTTC. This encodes CASSSEVQTSYEQYF.

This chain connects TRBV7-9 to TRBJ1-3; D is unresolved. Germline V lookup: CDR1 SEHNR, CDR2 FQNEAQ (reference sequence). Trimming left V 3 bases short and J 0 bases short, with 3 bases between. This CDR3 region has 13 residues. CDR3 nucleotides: TGTGCCAGCAGCTTTTTCTCTGGAAACACCATATATTTT. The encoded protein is CASSFFSGNTIYF.